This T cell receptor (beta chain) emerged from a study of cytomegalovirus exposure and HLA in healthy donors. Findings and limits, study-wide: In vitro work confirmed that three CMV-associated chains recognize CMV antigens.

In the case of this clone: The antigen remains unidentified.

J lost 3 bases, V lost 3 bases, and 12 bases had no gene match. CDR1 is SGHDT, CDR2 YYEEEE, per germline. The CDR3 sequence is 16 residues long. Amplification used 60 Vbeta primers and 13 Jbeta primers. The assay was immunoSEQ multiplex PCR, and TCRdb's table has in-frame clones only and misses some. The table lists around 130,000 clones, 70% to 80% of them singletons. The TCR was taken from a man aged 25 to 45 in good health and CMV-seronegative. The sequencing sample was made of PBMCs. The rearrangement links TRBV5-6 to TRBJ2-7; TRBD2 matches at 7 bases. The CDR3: CASSSAPGREYYEQYF. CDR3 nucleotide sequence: TGTGCCAGCAGCTCCGCCCCGGGGCGGGAGTACTACGAGCAGTACTTC.